The 7 T cell receptor beta chains given below trace back to one sample, sequenced in a study of blood T cell repertoires in COVID-19. Sequenced by immunoSEQ multiplex PCR; TCRdb stores in-frame clones only, minus some. The table lists 45,000 to 70,000 clones, 80% to 90% of them singletons. Sequencing used peripheral blood. These receptors originate from a woman aged 80 or over with acute or convalescent COVID-19.

The chain carries TRBV28 and TRBJ1-1, with TRBD1 matching over 7 bases. J was trimmed by 7 bases and V by 1 base; bases with no gene match: 15. The CDR3 extends over 17 amino acids. Germline V lookup: CDR1 MDHEN, CDR2 SYDVKM. CDR3 bases: TGTGCCAGCAGTTTATCCCGGACAGGATCTTTGTACGGTGAAGCTTTCTTT. It encodes CASSLSRTGSLYGEAFF.

The chain joins TRBV2 to TRBJ1-2, with D possibly being TRBD1 (5 bases). The germline gives CDR1 SNHLY, CDR2 FYNNEI. V was clipped by 7 bases and J by 2 bases, with 17 bases between them. The CDR3 runs 15 residues. CDR3 DNA sequence: TGTGCCAGCATTGATGGGCTGGAGGGGAACTATGGCTACACCTTC. Protein sequence: CASIDGLEGNYGYTF.

The rearrangement uses TRBV6-5 and TRBJ1-3; 7 nucleotides agree with TRBD1. V dropped 6 bases and J dropped 0; count of bases not matched to a gene: 2. CDR1 is MNHEY and CDR2 is SVGAGI in the germline V gene. This CDR3 has 14 residues. The CDR3 region is CASRQGVSGNTIYF. Here the CDR3 DNA reads TGTGCCAGCAGGCAGGGGGTCTCTGGAAACACCATATATTTT.

The chain combines TRBV14 with TRBJ2-3, with a weak D call TRBD2 (5 bases). In germline, CDR1 is SGHDN, CDR2 FVKESK. This CDR3 has 16 residues. With 3 bases removed from V and 1 base from J, the gap between germline ends came to 14 bases. The CDR3 protein is CASSHSPARGTDTQYF. The CDR3 DNA is TGTGCCAGCAGCCATAGTCCTGCGCGGGGCACAGATACGCAGTATTTT.

This rearrangement joins TRBV15 to TRBJ1-5; D unclear. The CDR3 runs 15 residues. The germline V gene encodes CDR1 LNHNV and CDR2 YYDKDF (reference sequence). V lost 0 bases, J lost 0 bases, and 6 bases lay in between. CDR3 in amino acids: CATSREDYSNQPQHF. DNA of the CDR3: TGTGCCACCAGCAGAGAGGACTATAGCAATCAGCCCCAGCATTTT.

This chain links TRBV9 with TRBJ1-1, with 7 bases identical to TRBD1. CDR1 and CDR2 (germline): SGDLS, YYNGEE. Trimming took 4 bases from V and 0 from J; bases not matched to a gene: 6. The CDR3 sequence is 15 residues long. The CDR3, as DNA: TGTGCCAGCAGCCCCGAGGGGGCCCTGAACACTGAAGCTTTCTTT. Translating it yields CASSPEGALNTEAFF.

This clone was detected only a few times. The chain carries TRBV19 and TRBJ2-5; a weak D match, TRBD2 (6 bases). The CDR3 is 12 amino acids. The V end was cut by 3 bases, the J end by 4 bases, with 6 bases between. Germline loops: CDR1 LNHDA, CDR2 SQIVND (reference sequence). The CDR3 spells CASSMGGETQYF. The CDR3 DNA follows: TGTGCCAGTAGTATGGGGGGAGAGACCCAGTACTTC.